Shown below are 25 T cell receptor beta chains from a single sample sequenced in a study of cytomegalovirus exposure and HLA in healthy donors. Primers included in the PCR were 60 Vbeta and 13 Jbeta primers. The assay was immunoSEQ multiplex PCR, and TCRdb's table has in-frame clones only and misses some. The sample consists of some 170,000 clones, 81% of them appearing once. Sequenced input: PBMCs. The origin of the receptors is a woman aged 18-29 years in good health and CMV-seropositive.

The CDR3 reads CASRSYRGPYEQYF. The CDR3 coding sequence is TGTGCCAGCAGATCGTACAGGGGACCCTACGAGCAGTACTTC. V and J are TRBV6-5 and TRBJ2-7, with TRBD1 matching 7 bases. Per the germline V gene, CDR1 is MNHEY and CDR2 is SVGAGI. This CDR3 has 14 amino acids. Unmatched junction bases numbered 7, after V lost 6 bases and J lost 2 bases.

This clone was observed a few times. DNA for the CDR3: TGTGCCAGCAGCCAGGGGAGGTCTGGAAACACCATATATTTT. Translation: CASSQGRSGNTIYF. This chain uses TRBV4-2 with TRBJ1-3; unclear D gene. The CDR3 is 14 residues long. Germline values: CDR1 LGHNA, CDR2 YNFKEQ. V lost 3 bases and J lost 1, with 7 bases in between.

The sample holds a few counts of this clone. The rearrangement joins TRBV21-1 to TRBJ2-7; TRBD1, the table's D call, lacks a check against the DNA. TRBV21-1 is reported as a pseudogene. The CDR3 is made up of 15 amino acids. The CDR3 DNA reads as TGTGCCAGCAGCCTTGACAGGGGGTCTCACTACGAGCAGTACTTC. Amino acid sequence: CASSLDRGSHYEQYF.

CDR3 region: CASSVGGQGNSPLHF. The CDR3 DNA is TGTGCCAGCAGCGTAGGTGGGCAGGGCAATTCACCCCTCCACTTT. This sequence joins TRBV9 and TRBJ1-6, with D perhaps TRBD1 (5 bases). The V gene's germline CDR1 is SGDLS and CDR2 YYNGEE. CDR3 length: 15 amino acids. V lost 0 bases and J 7 bases, leaving 11 bases between the germline ends. The variable domain in full, with the rest retrieved from reference TRBV9 and TRBJ1-6, is DSGVTQTPKHLITATGQRVTLRCSPRSGDLSVYWYQQSLDQGLQFLIQYYNGEERAKGNILERFSAQQFPDLHSELNLSSLELGDSALYFCASSVGGQGNSPLHFGNGTRLTVT.

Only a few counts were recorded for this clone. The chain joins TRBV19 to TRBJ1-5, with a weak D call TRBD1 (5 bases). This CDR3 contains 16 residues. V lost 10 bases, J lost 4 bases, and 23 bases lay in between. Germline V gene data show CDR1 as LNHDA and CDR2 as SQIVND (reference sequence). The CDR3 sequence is CATTQGWQGRNQPQHF. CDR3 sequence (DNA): TGTGCCACCACCCAAGGTTGGCAGGGAAGAAATCAGCCCCAGCATTTT.

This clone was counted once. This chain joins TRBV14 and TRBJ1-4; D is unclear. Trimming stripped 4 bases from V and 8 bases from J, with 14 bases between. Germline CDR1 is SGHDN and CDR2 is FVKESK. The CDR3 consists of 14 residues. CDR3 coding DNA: TGTGCCAGCAGCCCCACTCACGGAGGAGAAAAACTGTTTTTT. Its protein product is CASSPTHGGEKLFF.

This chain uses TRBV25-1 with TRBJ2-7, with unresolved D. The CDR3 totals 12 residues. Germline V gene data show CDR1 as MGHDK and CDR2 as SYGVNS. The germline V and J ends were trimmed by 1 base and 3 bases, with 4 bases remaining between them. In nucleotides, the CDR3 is TGTGCCAGCAGTGAATCCGGCTACGAGCAGTACTTC. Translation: CASSESGYEQYF.

The CDR3 nucleotides read TGCGCCAGCAGCCGAACGGACAGCATGAACACTGAAGCTTTCTTT. This sequence encodes CASSRTDSMNTEAFF. J is TRBJ1-1 and V is TRBV5-1, with D possibly matching TRBD1 (6 bases). The germline V and J ends were trimmed by 4 bases and 0 bases, with 13 bases remaining between them. This CDR3 is 15 amino acids long. Germline V CDR1 and CDR2: SGHRS, YFSETQ.

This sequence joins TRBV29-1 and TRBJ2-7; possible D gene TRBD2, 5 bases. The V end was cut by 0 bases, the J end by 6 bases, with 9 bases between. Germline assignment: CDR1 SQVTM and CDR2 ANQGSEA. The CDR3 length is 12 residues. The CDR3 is CSVEEGAVEQYF. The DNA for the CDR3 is TGCAGCGTTGAAGAAGGAGCGGTCGAGCAGTACTTC.

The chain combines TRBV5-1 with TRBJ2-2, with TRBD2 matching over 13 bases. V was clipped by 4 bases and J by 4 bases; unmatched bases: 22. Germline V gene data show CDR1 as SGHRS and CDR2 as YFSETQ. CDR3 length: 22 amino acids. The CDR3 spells CASSRWTRLGTSGADITGELFF. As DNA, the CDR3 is TGCGCCAGCAGCCGTTGGACTCGTCTTGGGACTAGCGGGGCCGACATCACCGGGGAGCTGTTTTTT.

The CDR3 here is CASSVTTTGRNSPLHF. In DNA form, the CDR3 reads TGTGCCAGCAGCGTAACCACGACAGGCCGTAATTCACCCCTCCACTTT. The genes are TRBV9 and TRBJ1-6, with a tentative D call TRBD1 (6 bases). Trimming took off 1 base at V and 6 bases at J, with 14 bases between the two ends. Germline assignment: CDR1 SGDLS and CDR2 YYNGEE. CDR3 length: 16 amino acids.

The DNA for the CDR3 is TGTGCCAGCAGCCGGAACACTGAAGCTTTCTTT. This translates into CASSRNTEAFF. V and J are TRBV6-5 and TRBJ1-1, with D unresolved. Germline values: CDR1 MNHEY, CDR2 SVGAGI. There are 11 residues in the CDR3. V shed 6 bases and J shed 1 base, with 3 bases lying between them.

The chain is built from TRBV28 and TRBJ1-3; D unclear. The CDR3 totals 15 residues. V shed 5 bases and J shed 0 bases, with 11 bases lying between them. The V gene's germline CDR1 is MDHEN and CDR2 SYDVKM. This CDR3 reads CASSPTDYSGNTIYF. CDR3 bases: TGTGCCAGCAGTCCGACTGATTACTCTGGAAACACCATATATTTT.

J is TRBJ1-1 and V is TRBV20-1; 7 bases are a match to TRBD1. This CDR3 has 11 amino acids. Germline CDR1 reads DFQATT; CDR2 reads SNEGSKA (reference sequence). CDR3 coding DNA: TGCGCCGGGGGCAGGGGGACTGAAGCTTTCTTT. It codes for CAGGRGTEAFF.

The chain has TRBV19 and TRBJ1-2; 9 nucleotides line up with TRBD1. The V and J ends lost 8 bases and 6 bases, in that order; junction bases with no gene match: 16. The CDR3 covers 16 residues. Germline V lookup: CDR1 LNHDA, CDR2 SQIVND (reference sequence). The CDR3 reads CASSDTGGAVSNGYTF. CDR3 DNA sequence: TGTGCCAGTTCGGACACAGGGGGCGCAGTATCTAATGGCTACACCTTC.

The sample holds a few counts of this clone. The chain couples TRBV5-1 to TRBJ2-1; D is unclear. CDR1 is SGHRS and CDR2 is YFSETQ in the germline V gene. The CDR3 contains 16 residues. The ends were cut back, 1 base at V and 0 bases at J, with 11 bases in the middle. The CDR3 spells CASSLYPLLSYNEQFF. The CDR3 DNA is TGCGCCAGCAGCTTGTATCCACTACTCTCCTACAATGAGCAGTTCTTC.

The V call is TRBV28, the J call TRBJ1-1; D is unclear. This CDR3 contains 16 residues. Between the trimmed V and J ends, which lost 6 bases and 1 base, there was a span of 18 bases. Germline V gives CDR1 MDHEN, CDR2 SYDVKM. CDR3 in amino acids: CASSPPAGRRNTEAFF. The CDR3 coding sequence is TGTGCCAGCAGCCCTCCCGCTGGCAGAAGGAACACTGAAGCTTTCTTT.

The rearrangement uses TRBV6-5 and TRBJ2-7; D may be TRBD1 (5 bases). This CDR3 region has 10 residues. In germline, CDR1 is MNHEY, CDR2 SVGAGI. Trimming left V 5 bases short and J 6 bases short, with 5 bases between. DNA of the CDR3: TGTGCCAGCAGTCAGGGCGAGCAGTACTTC. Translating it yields CASSQGEQYF.

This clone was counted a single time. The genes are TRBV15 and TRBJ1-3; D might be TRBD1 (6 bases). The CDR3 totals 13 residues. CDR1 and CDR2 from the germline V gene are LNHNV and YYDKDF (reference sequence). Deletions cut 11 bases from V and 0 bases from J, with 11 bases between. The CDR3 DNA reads TGTGCCGCCTCCAGGGGCTCTGGAAACACCATATATTTT. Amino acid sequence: CAASRGSGNTIYF.

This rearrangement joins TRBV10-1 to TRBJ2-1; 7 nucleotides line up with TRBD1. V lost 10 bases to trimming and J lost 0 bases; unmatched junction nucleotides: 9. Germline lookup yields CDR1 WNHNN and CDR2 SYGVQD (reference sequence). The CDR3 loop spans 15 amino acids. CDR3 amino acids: CATGVRGPSYNEQFF. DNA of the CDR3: TGCGCCACCGGGGTAAGGGGGCCCTCCTACAATGAGCAGTTCTTC.

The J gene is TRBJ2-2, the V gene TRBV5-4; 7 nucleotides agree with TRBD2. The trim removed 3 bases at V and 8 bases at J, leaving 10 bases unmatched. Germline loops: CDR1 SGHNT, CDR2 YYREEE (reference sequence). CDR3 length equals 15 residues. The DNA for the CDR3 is TGTGCCAGCAGCTCGCGGGCAGGGAGGGGAGGGGAGCTGTTTTTT. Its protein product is CASSSRAGRGGELFF.

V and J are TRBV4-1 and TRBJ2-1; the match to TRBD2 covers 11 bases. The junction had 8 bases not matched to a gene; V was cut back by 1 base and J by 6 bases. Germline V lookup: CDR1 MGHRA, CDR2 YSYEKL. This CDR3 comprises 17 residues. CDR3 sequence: CASSQVSSGGPGNEQFF. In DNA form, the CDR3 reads TGCGCCAGCAGCCAAGTGTCTAGCGGGGGGCCAGGCAATGAGCAGTTCTTC.

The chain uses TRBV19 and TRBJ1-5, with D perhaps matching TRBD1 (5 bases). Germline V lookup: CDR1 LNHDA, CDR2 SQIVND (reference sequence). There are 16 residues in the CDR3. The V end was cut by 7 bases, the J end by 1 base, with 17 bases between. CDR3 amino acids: CASISSGRASNQPQHF. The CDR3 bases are TGTGCCAGTATTTCCTCGGGCAGGGCCAGCAATCAGCCCCAGCATTTT.

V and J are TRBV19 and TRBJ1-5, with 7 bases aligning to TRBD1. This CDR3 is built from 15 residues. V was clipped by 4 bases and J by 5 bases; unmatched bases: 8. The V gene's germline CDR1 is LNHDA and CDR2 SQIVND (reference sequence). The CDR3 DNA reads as TGTGCCAGTAGTAGGACAGGATTCTCGGATCAGCCCCAGCATTTT. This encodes CASSRTGFSDQPQHF.

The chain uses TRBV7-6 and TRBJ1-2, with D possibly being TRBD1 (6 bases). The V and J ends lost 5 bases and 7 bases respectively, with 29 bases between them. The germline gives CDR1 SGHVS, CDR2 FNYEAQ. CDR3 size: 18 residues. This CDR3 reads CASSNTLPFTRGGGGYTF. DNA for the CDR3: TGTGCCAGCAGCAACACCCTCCCTTTTACAAGGGGGGGCGGTGGCTACACCTTC.